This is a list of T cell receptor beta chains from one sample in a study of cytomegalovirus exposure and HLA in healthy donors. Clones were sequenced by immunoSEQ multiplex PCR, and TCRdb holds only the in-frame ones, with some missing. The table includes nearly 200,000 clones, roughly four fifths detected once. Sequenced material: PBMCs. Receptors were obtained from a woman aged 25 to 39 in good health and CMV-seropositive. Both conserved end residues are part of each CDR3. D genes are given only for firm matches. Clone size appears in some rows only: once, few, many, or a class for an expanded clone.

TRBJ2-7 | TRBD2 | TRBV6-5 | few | CASSRSGSSYEQYF | TGTGCCAGCAGTCGTAGCGGGTCCTCCTACGAGCAGTACTTC
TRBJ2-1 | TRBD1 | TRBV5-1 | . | CASSVTGDASYNEQFF | TGCGCCAGCAGCGTAACAGGGGACGCATCCTACAATGAGCAGTTCTTC
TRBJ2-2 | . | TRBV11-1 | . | CASSFVVSGELFF | TGTGCCAGCAGCTTTGTGGTTAGCGGGGAGCTGTTTTTT
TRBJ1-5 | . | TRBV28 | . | CASRMDSYQPQHF | TGTGCCAGCCGTATGGACAGTTATCAGCCCCAGCATTTT
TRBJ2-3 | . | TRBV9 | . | CASSVGPPPDTQYF | TGTGCCAGCAGCGTAGGGCCCCCGCCAGATACGCAGTATTTT
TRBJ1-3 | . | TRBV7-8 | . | CASSPTNRNTIYF | TGTGCCAGCAGCCCCACTAATAGAAACACCATATATTTT
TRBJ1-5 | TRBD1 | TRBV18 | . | CASSPSGQIFPQHF | TGTGCCAGCTCACCCTCGGGACAGATCTTCCCCCAGCATTTT
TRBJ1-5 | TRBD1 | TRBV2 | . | CASSEQGAYQPQHF | TGTGCCAGCAGTGAACAGGGGGCTTATCAGCCCCAGCATTTT
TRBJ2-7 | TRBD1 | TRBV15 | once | CATSADRGEQYF | TGTGCCACCAGCGCCGACAGGGGCGAGCAGTACTTC
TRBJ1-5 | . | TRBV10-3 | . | CAIRGLGNQPQHF | TGTGCCATCAGAGGACTGGGGAATCAGCCCCAGCATTTT
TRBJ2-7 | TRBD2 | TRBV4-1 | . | CASSQVGTSHRYEQYF | TGCGCCAGCAGCCAAGTGGGGACTAGCCACAGGTACGAGCAGTACTTC
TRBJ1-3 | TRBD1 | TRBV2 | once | CASSADRNSGNTIYF | TGTGCCAGCAGCGCGGACAGGAACTCTGGAAACACCATATATTTT
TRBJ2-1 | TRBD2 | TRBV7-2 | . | CASSGATSGGTYNEQFF | TGTGCCAGCAGCGGCGCGACTAGCGGGGGTACCTACAATGAGCAGTTCTTC
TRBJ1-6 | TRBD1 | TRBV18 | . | CASSPPGQGDSPLHF | TGTGCCAGCTCACCCCCCGGACAGGGGGATTCACCCCTCCACTTT
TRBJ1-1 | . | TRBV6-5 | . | CASSRLGTEAFF | TGTGCCAGCAGCCGCCTCGGGACTGAAGCTTTCTTT
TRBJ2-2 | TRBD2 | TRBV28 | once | CASSLASLFGTSGRGTGELFF | TGTGCCAGCAGTTTAGCTTCATTATTCGGGACTAGCGGGAGGGGAACCGGGGAGCTGTTTTTT
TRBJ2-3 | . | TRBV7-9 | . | CASSFPRASTDTQYF | TGTGCCAGCAGTTTCCCCAGGGCCAGCACAGATACGCAGTATTTT
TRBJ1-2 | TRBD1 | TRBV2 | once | CATNVGQANYGYTF | TGTGCCACCAATGTAGGACAGGCTAACTATGGCTACACCTTC
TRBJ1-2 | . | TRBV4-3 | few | CASSHVGAINYGYTF | TGCGCCAGCAGCCACGTAGGGGCCATCAACTATGGCTACACCTTC
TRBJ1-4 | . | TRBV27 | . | CASSEWGRDEKLFF | TGTGCCAGCTCCGAGTGGGGGCGCGATGAAAAACTGTTTTTT
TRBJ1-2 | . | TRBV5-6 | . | CASSLLLYGYTF | TGTGCCAGCAGCTTGCTTCTGTATGGCTACACCTTC
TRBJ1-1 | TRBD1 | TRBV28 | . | CASSLRTGGFTEAFF | TGTGCCAGCAGTTTGAGGACAGGGGGCTTCACTGAAGCTTTCTTT
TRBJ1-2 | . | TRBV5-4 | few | CASSFNRRGYTF | TGTGCCAGCAGCTTTAACCGGAGGGGCTACACCTTC
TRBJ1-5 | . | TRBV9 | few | CASSLNDRLQPQHF | TGTGCCAGCAGCCTCAATGACAGGCTGCAGCCCCAGCATTTT
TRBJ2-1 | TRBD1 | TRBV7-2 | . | CASSSRQGSDEQFF | TGTGCCAGCAGCTCAAGACAGGGTTCGGATGAGCAGTTCTTC
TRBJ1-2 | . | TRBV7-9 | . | CASSLRDGRSDTF | TGTGCCAGCAGCTTGCGGGACGGCAGGTCGGACACCTTC
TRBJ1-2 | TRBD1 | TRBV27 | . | CASSAARRGLDYGYTF | TGTGCCAGCAGCGCGGCCCGCAGGGGGCTTGACTATGGCTACACCTTC
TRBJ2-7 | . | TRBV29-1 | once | CSVEGNRAYEQYF | TGCAGCGTTGAAGGAAACAGGGCTTACGAGCAGTACTTC
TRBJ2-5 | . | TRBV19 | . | CASSTGSGARMQETQYF | TGTGCCAGTAGTACAGGGTCAGGGGCAAGGATGCAAGAGACCCAGTACTTC
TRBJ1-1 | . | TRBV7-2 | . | CASSLVPGQNTEAFF | TGTGCCAGCAGCTTAGTGCCGGGTCAGAACACTGAAGCTTTCTTT
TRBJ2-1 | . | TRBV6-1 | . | CASSFRDNSYNEQFF | TGTGCCAGCAGTTTCCGGGACAACTCCTACAATGAGCAGTTCTTC
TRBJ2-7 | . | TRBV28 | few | CASSLLPGVGRTYEQYF | TGTGCCAGCAGTTTATTGCCTGGTGTTGGCAGAACCTACGAGCAGTACTTC
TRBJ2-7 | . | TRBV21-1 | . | CASSYGQGRYEQYF | TGTGCCAGCAGCTATGGACAGGGAAGGTACGAGCAGTACTTC
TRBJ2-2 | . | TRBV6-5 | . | CASSRHRGAVF | TGTGCCAGCAGTAGACACCGGGGAGCTGTTTTT
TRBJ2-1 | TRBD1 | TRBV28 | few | CASGQGSHYNEQFF | TGTGCCAGCGGACAGGGCTCCCACTACAATGAGCAGTTCTTC
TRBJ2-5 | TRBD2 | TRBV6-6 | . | CASSYSGGGQGETQYF | TGTGCCAGCAGTTACTCTGGGGGAGGGCAGGGAGAGACCCAGTACTTC
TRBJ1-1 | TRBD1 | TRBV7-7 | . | CASSLDRDTEAFF | TGTGCCAGCAGTCTTGACAGGGACACTGAAGCTTTCTTT
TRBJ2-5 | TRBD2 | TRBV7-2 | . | CASSSLAGGLTETQYF | TGTGCCAGCAGCTCCTTAGCGGGAGGGTTAACGGAGACCCAGTACTTC
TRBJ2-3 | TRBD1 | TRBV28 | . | CASSNQGADTQYF | TGTGCCAGCAGTAACCAGGGGGCAGATACGCAGTATTTT
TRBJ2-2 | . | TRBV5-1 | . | CASTASPNTGELFF | TGCGCCAGCACTGCGTCCCCGAACACCGGGGAGCTGTTTTTT
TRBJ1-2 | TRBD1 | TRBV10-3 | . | CAISESPGQVLYGYTF | TGTGCCATCAGTGAGTCACCGGGACAGGTCCTCTATGGCTACACCTTC
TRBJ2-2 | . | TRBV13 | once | CASSPFTRYTGELFF | TGTGCCAGCAGCCCCTTCACTCGGTACACCGGGGAGCTGTTTTTT
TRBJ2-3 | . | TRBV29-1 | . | CSVEGSTGTSTDTQYF | TGCAGCGTTGAGGGGTCGACGGGAACTAGCACAGATACGCAGTATTTT
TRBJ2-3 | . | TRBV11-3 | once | CASSRRGISTDTQYF | TGTGCCAGCTCCCGTCGCGGGATCAGCACAGATACGCAGTATTTT
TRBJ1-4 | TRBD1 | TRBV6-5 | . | CASSYSTGTAEKLFF | TGTGCCAGCAGTTACTCCACCGGGACAGCAGAAAAACTGTTTTTT